This T cell receptor beta chain was obtained from a study of blood T cells in healthy people across ages. The authors ran a second PCR of about 6 to 11 cycles using a sample-barcoded 5' primer and a J-beta primer mix. Via MiXCR, TCRdb re-called the 5' RACE reads, giving one row per CDR3 protein. The sample lists hundreds of thousands of distinct CDR3 sequences, around 31% seen once, with around a sixth in the top ten. This clonotype was observed at least ten times. Antigen unknown. Each donor's blood draw was roughly 9.5 milliliters of peripheral blood. Study-level results: Age advanced and TCR beta diversity per million T cells fell, roughly linearly.

The clonotype originates from a woman aged 80 or older in good health. The specimen was blood.

The CDR3 DNA reads TGTGCCAGCAGCCAGACCCCGGGGGCCGCCCTTTATGGCTACACCTTC. Translation gives CASSQTPGAALYGYTF. The chain couples TRBV7-2 to TRBJ1-2; TRBD1 is a possible D gene (6 bases). Trimming stripped 5 bases from V and 5 bases from J, with 21 bases between. The CDR3 runs to 16 residues. The germline V gene encodes CDR1 SGHTA and CDR2 FQGNSA.